This record looks at one T cell receptor beta chain sequence and its context. Its target antigen remains unknown. Nothing much larger sits one base from this clone, and base qualities are not available. The CDR3 numbers 14 residues from cysteine through phenylalanine. Only CDR3 DNA is held: 42 bases, read in frame from base 1. The V end gives up 5 bases and the J end 7 bases, leaving 6 bases in the junction not matched to a gene. CDR1 and CDR2 (SNHLY, FYNNEI) derive from the germline V gene. This record belongs to a study of OX40 agonist ivuxolimab in advanced cancers. Background on the whole study: Ivuxolimab, which targeted the costimulatory receptor OX40 (CD134), was an agonistic, fully human IgG2 monoclonal antibody. Patients were allowed to have had prior anti-PD-1, anti-PD-L1 or anti-CTLA-4 therapy, and 40% of the dose-escalation patients had been treated with checkpoint inhibitors. The point of sequencing TCRbeta in the periphery was to test whether ivuxolimab changed TCR sequence diversity and drove clonal T-cell expansion. In the dose-escalation cohort, 82.7% of patients were male, and the mean age was approximately 60 years, with a range of 23 to 79. Intravenous ivuxolimab was administered to patients every 2 weeks at six dose levels: 0.01, 0.1, 0.3, 1.5, 3 and 10 mg/kg. The paper covers the monotherapy dose-escalation part of the phase I ivuxolimab trial, which included N ≈ 57 patients. Of the approximately 50 dose-escalation patients, hepatocellular carcinoma was present in 19, melanoma in about 15, renal cell carcinoma in 9 and head and neck cancer in 9. Partial responses occurred in three dose-escalation patients: two with cutaneous melanoma and one with hepatocellular carcinoma. Overall study results and their limits: Low levels of normalized T-cell clonal expansion were also seen in some patients who did not respond. The antigen specificity of the clonally expanded peripheral T cells was not determined. In partial responders in the 0.1-3.0 mg/kg groups, normalized peripheral clonal expansion was found to be among the lowest, especially among CD8+ T cells. Clonal expansion of both CD4+ and CD8+ blood T cells was observed from baseline to week 6 at doses 0.1 to 3.0 mg/kg. After ivuxolimab, expanded clones were on average more numerous among CD8+ T cells than among CD4+ T cells.

The trial excluded patients who had a history of autoimmune disease or were on systemic immunosuppression. Peripheral blood for TCR sequencing was collected from all dose cohorts at baseline, on cycle 4 day 1, and on cycle 7 day 1. Samples came from an open-label, multicenter, first-in-human phase I dose-escalation trial of ivuxolimab. Adults with locally advanced or metastatic melanoma, renal cell, hepatocellular, or head and neck squamous cell carcinoma were enrolled in the trial. Before TCR sequencing, CD4+ and CD8+ T cells were separately sorted from peripheral blood. Genomic DNA was extracted from sorted cells for sequencing of the TCRbeta CDR3 region. TCRbeta CDR3 regions were sequenced using the immunoSEQ Assay. This is the immuneACCESS table as TCRdb keeps it, with only in-frame sequences that have V and J called. A part of the clones is gone; compared with another copy, unresolved V genes explain less than half, and the rest is unexplained. Across this sample there are about 60,000 clones, with about 88% seen only once. The top ten clonotypes cover less than 0.6% of the sample.

The receptor comes from an adult with an advanced solid tumor such as melanoma, head and neck, liver or kidney cancer. The input for sequencing was CD4+ or CD8+ T cells sorted from blood, taken in a trial of the OX40 agonist ivuxolimab. The V and J genes are TRBV2 and TRBJ2-7, with 12 junctional bases fitting TRBD2. The CDR3 is CASSPGTSGSEQYF. At the DNA level, the sequence is TGTGCCAGCAGTCCCGGGACTAGCGGGTCGGAGCAGTACTTC. The full variable domain, with segments outside the CDR3 supplied by the reference TRBV2 and TRBJ2-7 proteins, appears as EPEVTQTPSHQVTQMGQEVILRCVPISNHLYFYWYRQILGQKVEFLVSFYNNEISEKSEIFDDQFSVERPDGSNFTLKIRSTKLEDSAMYFCASSPGTSGSEQYFGPGTRLTVT.